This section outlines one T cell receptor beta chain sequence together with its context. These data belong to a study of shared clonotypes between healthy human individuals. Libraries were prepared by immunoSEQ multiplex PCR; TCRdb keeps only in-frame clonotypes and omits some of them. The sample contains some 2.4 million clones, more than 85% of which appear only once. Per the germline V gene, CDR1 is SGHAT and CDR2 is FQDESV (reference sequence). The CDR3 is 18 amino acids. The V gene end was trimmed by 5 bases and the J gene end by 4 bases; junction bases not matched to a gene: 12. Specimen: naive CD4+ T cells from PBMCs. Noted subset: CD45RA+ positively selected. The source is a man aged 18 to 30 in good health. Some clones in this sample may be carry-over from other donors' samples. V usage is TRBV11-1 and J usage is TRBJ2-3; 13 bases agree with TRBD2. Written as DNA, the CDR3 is TGTGCCAGCAGCCCATGGACTAGCGGGAGTGGGGTTGCAGATACGCAGTATTTT. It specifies CASSPWTSGSGVADTQYF.